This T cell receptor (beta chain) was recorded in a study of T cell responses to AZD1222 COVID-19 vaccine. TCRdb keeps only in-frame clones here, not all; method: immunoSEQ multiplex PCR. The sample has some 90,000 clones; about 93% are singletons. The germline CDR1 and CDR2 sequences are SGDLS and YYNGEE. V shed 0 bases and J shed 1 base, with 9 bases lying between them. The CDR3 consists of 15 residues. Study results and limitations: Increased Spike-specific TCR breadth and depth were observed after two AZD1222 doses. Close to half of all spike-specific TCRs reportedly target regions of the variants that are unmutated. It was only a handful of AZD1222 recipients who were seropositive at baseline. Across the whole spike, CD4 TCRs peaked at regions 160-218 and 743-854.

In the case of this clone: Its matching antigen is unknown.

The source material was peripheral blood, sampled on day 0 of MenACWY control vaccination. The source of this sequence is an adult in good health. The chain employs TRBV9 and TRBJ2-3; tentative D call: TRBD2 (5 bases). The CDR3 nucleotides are TGTGCCAGCAGCGTAGAACCTAGCCGCACAGATACGCAGTATTTT. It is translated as CASSVEPSRTDTQYF.